This entry features one T cell receptor (beta chain) sequence. Its antigen remains unknown. The data were obtained in a study of cytomegalovirus exposure and HLA in healthy donors. The PCR contained 60 Vbeta and 13 Jbeta primers. Using immunoSEQ multiplex PCR, the repertoire was profiled, and TCRdb retains in-frame clones only, with some absent. Found here are about 140,000 clones; the top ten clones hold 0.96%. The study, taken as a whole, reports: In an earlier analysis, about 87% or about 30%: the productive usage of most TCR beta V segments. A link between a missense DCLRE1C variant and TCR beta V- and J-gene trimming emerged from a later analysis.

Looked up from germline, CDR1 is MNHNY and CDR2 is SVGAGI (reference sequence). Trimming removed 6 bases from V and 10 bases from J, with 12 bases in between. The CDR3 has 12 residues. Sequenced sample: PBMCs. The V call is TRBV6-6, the J call TRBJ1-4, with D possibly being TRBD1 (6 bases). The sequence was obtained from a male donor in good health and CMV-seronegative. The CDR3 DNA is TGTGCCAGCAGCCCGGGACAACCAAAACTGTTTTTT. It encodes CASSPGQPKLFF.